This T cell receptor (beta chain) stems from a study of cytomegalovirus exposure and HLA in healthy donors. The CDR3 sequence is 16 residues long. The germline V gene encodes CDR1 LGHNA and CDR2 YSLEER. J lost 0 bases, V lost 6 bases, and 10 bases had no gene match. The PCR had 60 Vbeta and 13 Jbeta primers. Per the study methods: It was a later analysis that counted 75 million to 90 million unique TCR beta chains, of which roughly 11 million were shared. Method: immunoSEQ multiplex PCR; TCRdb's copy keeps in-frame clones and lacks some. V, J and clone size are taken as reported in that table, and D and trimming were inferred from the DNA itself. This table holds 100,000 or so clones, 81% found once.

The receptor was derived from a human donor in good health. The rearrangement joins TRBV4-3 to TRBJ1-1; 7 nucleotides agree with TRBD1. Sequencing was performed on PBMCs. The CDR3, as DNA: TGCGCCAGCAGTCCCCCGGTAGACAGGGTGAACACTGAAGCTTTCTTT. Residues: CASSPPVDRVNTEAFF.